This T cell receptor beta chain was captured in a study of blood T cell repertoires in COVID-19. About the study: COVID-19 samples collected from the United States, Italy and Spain covered acute and convalescent phases.

As handled by the study authors: Counts of nucleated cells, estimated from reference gene primer amplification, were obtained. Measured with immunoSEQ multiplex PCR; TCRdb has only the in-frame clones, and not every one. The V and J calls and the clone size are those of that table, but D and trimming were determined from the DNA. The sample contains 150,000 to 200,000 clones, roughly 81% of which appear only once. Germline loops: CDR1 LGHDT, CDR2 YNNKEL (reference sequence). The CDR3 totals 15 residues. V was pared by 5 bases and J by 1 base, with 7 bases of the junction left unmatched. The TCR comes from a woman between 45 and 60 years old with COVID-19, enrolled during active disease. The chain carries TRBV3-1 (or the pseudogene TRBV3-2) and TRBJ1-1, with 7 bases that match TRBD1. Sequenced input: peripheral blood. In DNA form, the CDR3 reads TGTGCCAGCAGCTCCACAGGGGCGGCGAACACTGAAGCTTTCTTT. This codes for CASSSTGAANTEAFF.